This TCR beta chain was captured by sequencing in a study of blood T cell repertoires in COVID-19. Study summary: The study drew acute and convalescent COVID-19 samples from the United States, Italy and Spain.

TCRdb's copy holds only in-frame clones and misses some; the assay was immunoSEQ multiplex PCR. The profile covers around 130,000 clones, with about 80% appearing a single time and around 17% taken by the ten largest. V lost 5 bases and J lost 6, with 11 bases in between. The germline V gene encodes CDR1 LNHDA and CDR2 SQIVND (reference sequence). The CDR3 consists of 13 residues. Sequenced sample: peripheral blood. This TCR derives from a woman aged 45 to 65 with acute or convalescent COVID-19. The chain combines TRBV19 with TRBJ1-5; D call uncertain. Here the CDR3 DNA reads TGTGCCAGTAGTGAGGGTCCAGGTCAGCCCCAGCATTTT. Translation gives CASSEGPGQPQHF.